One and the same sample provided the 24 T cell receptor beta chains below, sequenced in a study of neurological immune-mediated disorders (dated by TCRdb to between 2017 and 2020). The library was generated by 5' RACE. The sequencer was an Illumina HiSeq 2500. The raw public data were reprocessed by TCRdb itself: fastp quality trimming at Q25, MiXCR clonotype calling, in-frame beta chains only. Identical CDR3 protein sequences are pooled into one entry, listed with their most common genes and DNA. This sample comprises 66,000 or so distinct CDR3 sequences, 4% to 6% of them detected only once. The top ten constitute approximately 2.6% of the sample. The sequenced sample consisted of PBMCs. The receptors originated from a woman younger than 45 with multiple sclerosis.

This clonotype was seen ten or more times. The chain recombines TRBV5-1 with TRBJ2-1; 7 positions agree with TRBD2. CDR1 and CDR2 (germline): SGHRS, YFSETQ. The CDR3 extends over 14 amino acids. V lost 0 bases to trimming and J lost 5 bases; unmatched junction nucleotides: 2. Here the CDR3 reads CASSLVAGDNEQFF. The CDR3 bases are TGCGCCAGCAGCTTGGTTGCGGGGGACAATGAGCAGTTCTTC.

This clonotype was seen ten or more times. V gene TRBV11-2 combines with J gene TRBJ1-1, with D unresolved. The V gene's germline CDR1 is SGHAT and CDR2 FQNNGV. Trimming shortened V by 1 base and J by 10 bases, and 7 bases separated the two germline ends. CDR3 length equals 11 residues. The CDR3 protein is CASSLGEGAFF. The CDR3 coding sequence is TGTGCCAGCAGCTTAGGGGAAGGAGCTTTCTTT.

Ten or more counts support this clonotype. The chain employs TRBV12-3 or TRBV12-4 and TRBJ1-6; 8 bases are a match to TRBD1. Germline trimming cut 4 bases from V and 10 bases from J; bases unmatched to any gene: 6. The CDR3 totals 14 residues. The CDR3 sequence is CASSSDRGASPLHF. The CDR3 DNA is TGTGCCAGCAGTTCCGACAGGGGAGCGTCACCCCTCCACTTT.

This clonotype was seen many times. V and J are TRBV5-5 and TRBJ2-5; no clear D gene. The V end lost 4 bases, the J end lost 4 bases, and 11 bases lay between the germline ends. The germline V gene encodes CDR1 SGHKS and CDR2 YYEKEE (reference sequence). This CDR3 is 13 amino acids long. CDR3 coding DNA: TGTGCCAGCAGCCTGATTGGGCCAGAGACCCAGTACTTC. Translating gives CASSLIGPETQYF.

CDR3 bases: TGCGCCAGCAGCTTATCAGGGCTTGACAATCAGCCCCAGCATTTT. Encoded protein: CASSLSGLDNQPQHF. V is TRBV5-1 and J is TRBJ1-5; perhaps TRBD1 as D (5 bases). The V end was cut by 2 bases, the J end by 3 bases, with 12 bases between. Germline V CDR1 and CDR2: SGHRS, YFSETQ. The CDR3 runs to 15 residues.

At least ten counts were recorded for this clonotype. The rearrangement uses TRBV20-1 and TRBJ1-1; TRBD1 is a possible D gene (6 bases). The CDR3 contains 14 residues. CDR1 and CDR2 from the germline V gene are DFQATT and SNEGSKA (reference sequence). V gave up 6 bases and J gave up 0 bases, with 14 bases separating them. CDR3 in DNA: TGCAGTGCCCCGAAACAGGGAATGAACACTGAAGCTTTCTTT. Protein product: CSAPKQGMNTEAFF.

This clonotype has at least ten counts. The rearrangement uses TRBV3-1 and TRBJ1-4; maybe TRBD1 (6 bases). Germline V gene sequence: CDR1 LGHDT, CDR2 YNNKEL (reference sequence). V gave up 4 bases and J gave up 2 bases, with 11 bases separating them. The CDR3 extends over 15 amino acids. CDR3 in amino acids: CASSPGGPTNEKLFF. In DNA, the CDR3 is TGTGCCAGCAGCCCCGGGGGCCCCACTAATGAAAAACTGTTTTTT.

This clonotype was seen ten or more times. V and J are TRBV20-1 and TRBJ2-1, with TRBD2 matching over 10 bases. This CDR3 spans 15 amino acids. Germline CDR1 DFQATT, CDR2 SNEGSKA (reference sequence). V shed 6 bases and J 2 bases; nucleotides not matched to a gene: 7. The CDR3 nucleotides read TGCAGTGCCCCTCTAGCGGGGGCCCCCTACAATGAGCAGTTCTTC. It is translated as CSAPLAGAPYNEQFF.

This clonotype came up a few times. The CDR3 sequence is CASRRGGETQYF. CDR3 coding DNA: TGTGCCAGCAGGAGGGGCGGGGAGACCCAGTACTTC. V is TRBV12-3 or TRBV12-4 and J is TRBJ2-5; D assignment may be TRBD1 or TRBD2 (5 bases each). The V and J ends lost 6 bases and 5 bases respectively, with 10 bases between them. This CDR3 has 12 amino acids.

This clonotype was recorded many times. CDR3 nucleotides: TGCAGTGCTAGAGATCTTCGGGCGGTCAGTGGTCATGGCTACACCTTC. It translates to CSARDLRAVSGHGYTF. The chain employs TRBV20-1 and TRBJ1-2; D call uncertain. V shed 0 bases and J shed 6 bases, with 20 bases lying between them. Germline V gene lookup returns CDR1 DFQATT and CDR2 SNEGSKA (reference sequence). The CDR3 spans 16 residues.

There are many counts of this clonotype. The rearrangement links TRBV3-1 to TRBJ2-3; D is undetermined. CDR3 length equals 15 residues. V was clipped by 1 base and J by 2 bases, with 10 bases between them. In germline, CDR1 is LGHDT, CDR2 YNNKEL (reference sequence). The CDR3 protein is CASSQGVSTTDTQYF. The DNA of the CDR3 is TGTGCCAGCAGCCAAGGAGTTTCCACCACAGATACGCAGTATTTT.

This clonotype has a count of ten or more. The chain joins TRBV20-1 to TRBJ2-1; 7 nucleotides agree with TRBD1. CDR1 DFQATT and CDR2 SNEGSKA come from the germline V gene (reference sequence). Losses at the gene ends were 6 bases for V and 7 bases for J; bases not matched to a gene: 12. This CDR3 is 14 amino acids long. In DNA form, the CDR3 reads TGCAGTGCCCCCACAAACAGGGGTGAGAATGAGCAGTTCTTC. Residues: CSAPTNRGENEQFF.

Ten or more counts support this clonotype. This chain uses TRBV6-5 with TRBJ1-2; 9 bases are shared with TRBD1. The CDR3 is 14 amino acids. Germline CDR1 reads MNHEY; CDR2 reads SVGAGI. Trimming took 8 bases from V and 7 from J; bases not matched to a gene: 11. The CDR3 reads CASQVRDREGGYTF. CDR3 coding DNA: TGTGCCAGCCAAGTCCGGGACAGGGAAGGTGGCTACACCTTC.

The sample holds a few counts of this clonotype. The V call is TRBV10-3, the J call TRBJ1-2; possibly TRBD1 for D (5 bases). The length of the CDR3 is 15 residues. The germline V gene encodes CDR1 ENHRY and CDR2 SYGVKD. Deletions cut 4 bases from V and 3 bases from J, with 15 bases between. DNA of the CDR3: TGTGCCATCAGTGGGATGCAGGGAATTGACTATGGCTACACCTTC. Translation gives CAISGMQGIDYGYTF.

The chain employs TRBV18 and TRBJ1-3; a possible D gene is TRBD1 (6 bases). V was shortened by 6 bases and J by 4 bases, with 13 bases between the two germline ends. Germline assignment: CDR1 KGHSH and CDR2 LQKENI. The CDR3 is 14 amino acids. The CDR3 DNA is TGTGCCAGCTCGGTACAGGGTTACGGAAACACCATATATTTT. Amino acid sequence: CASSVQGYGNTIYF.

The rearrangement links TRBV13 to TRBJ2-5; 11 bases are a match to TRBD2. The CDR3 has 15 residues. Germline V gene lookup returns CDR1 PRHDT and CDR2 FYEKMQ (reference sequence). V shed 3 bases and J 3 bases; nucleotides not matched to a gene: 3. The DNA for the CDR3 is TGTGCCAGCAGCTTTTCGGGACTAGCGGAAGAGACCCAGTACTTC. It encodes CASSFSGLAEETQYF.

In this sample, this clonotype turned up many times. This sequence joins TRBV5-1 and TRBJ2-5; unclear D gene. Germline CDR1 SGHRS, CDR2 YFSETQ. This CDR3 is 13 amino acids long. V lost 1 base and J 3 bases, leaving 7 bases between the germline ends. Here the CDR3 DNA reads TGCGCCAGCAGCTTGCTGGGCGAAGAGACCCAGTACTTC. Encoded protein: CASSLLGEETQYF.

This clonotype was counted at least ten times. The chain joins TRBV13 to TRBJ2-7, with D possibly TRBD2 on 6 matching bases. Trimming left V 2 bases short and J 2 bases short, with 19 bases between. Germline V gene lookup returns CDR1 PRHDT and CDR2 FYEKMQ (reference sequence). This CDR3 region has 17 residues. The CDR3 here is CASSLRGSLLNTYEQYF. CDR3 nucleotide sequence: TGTGCCAGCAGCTTACGGGGGTCCCTCCTCAATACCTACGAGCAGTACTTC.

This clonotype was picked up many times. The chain employs TRBV7-2 and TRBJ2-1; 8 bases are a match to TRBD2. Germline trimming cut 5 bases from V and 9 bases from J; bases unmatched to any gene: 9. Looked up from germline, CDR1 is SGHTA and CDR2 is FQGNSA. The CDR3 contains 14 residues. DNA of the CDR3: TGTGCCAGCAGCGAAGACGGGGGGGCCATTGAGCAGTTCTTC. Translating it yields CASSEDGGAIEQFF.

This clonotype was found many times. The V and J genes are TRBV13 and TRBJ2-7; a weak D match, TRBD1 (5 bases). The V and J ends lost 0 bases and 5 bases respectively, with 8 bases between them. The CDR3 is 13 amino acids. Germline-derived CDR1 and CDR2 are PRHDT and FYEKMQ (reference sequence). The CDR3 DNA reads as TGTGCCAGCAGCTTAGGGCAGGGCCACGAGCAGTACTTC. This gives the protein CASSLGQGHEQYF.

This clonotype has just a few counts. The chain uses TRBV5-1 and TRBJ1-1; D unresolved. The CDR3 spans 14 residues. Trimming pared 4 bases from V and 1 base from J, leaving 11 bases between. The V gene's germline CDR1 is SGHRS and CDR2 YFSETQ. CDR3 sequence: CASSPGISNTEAFF. CDR3 DNA: TGCGCCAGCAGCCCGGGAATTTCGAACACTGAAGCTTTCTTT.

This clonotype was seen a handful of times. Compared with germline, one end of the junction differs, possibly owing to a read error. This sequence joins TRBV25-1 and TRBJ1-6; D unclear. The germline CDR1 and CDR2 sequences are MGHDK and SYGVNS. The CDR3 spans 14 residues. In nucleotides, the CDR3 is TGTGCCAGCAGTCAAGAACCCGTCGGTTCACCCCTCAACTTT. Translated: CASSQEPVGSPLNF.

The chain is built from TRBV10-3 and TRBJ2-7; 12 bases are shared with TRBD1. Unmatched junction bases numbered 14, after V lost 3 bases and J lost 11 bases. Germline V gene lookup returns CDR1 ENHRY and CDR2 SYGVKD. The CDR3 contains 16 residues. CDR3 DNA sequence: TGTGCCATCAGTGATTCGATCCGGGACAGGGGGCCCCGCGAGTACTTC. Its protein is CAISDSIRDRGPREYF.

Concerning this clonotype itself: The final CDR3 position lacks the conserved phenylalanine or tryptophan, pointing to a likely read error. The chain couples TRBV12-3 or TRBV12-4 to TRBJ2-1; 9 positions match TRBD2. Trimming at V came to 5 bases and at J to 7 bases, leaving 9 bases not matched to a gene. CDR3 size: 15 residues. The CDR3 DNA reads TGTGCCAGCAGTCTTAGCGGGGGCCCGAGTAATGAGCAGTTCTAC. Protein: CASSLSGGPSNEQFY.